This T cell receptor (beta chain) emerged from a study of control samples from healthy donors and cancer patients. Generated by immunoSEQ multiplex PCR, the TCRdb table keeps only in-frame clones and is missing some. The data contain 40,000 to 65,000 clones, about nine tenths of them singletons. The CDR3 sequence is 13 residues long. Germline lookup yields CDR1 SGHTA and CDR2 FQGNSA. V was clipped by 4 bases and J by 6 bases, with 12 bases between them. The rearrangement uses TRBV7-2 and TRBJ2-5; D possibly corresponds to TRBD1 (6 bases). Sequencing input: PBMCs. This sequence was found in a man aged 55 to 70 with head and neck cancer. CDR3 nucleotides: TGTGCCAGCAGCTCCGGACAGCAACAGACCCAGTACTTC. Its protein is CASSSGQQQTQYF.